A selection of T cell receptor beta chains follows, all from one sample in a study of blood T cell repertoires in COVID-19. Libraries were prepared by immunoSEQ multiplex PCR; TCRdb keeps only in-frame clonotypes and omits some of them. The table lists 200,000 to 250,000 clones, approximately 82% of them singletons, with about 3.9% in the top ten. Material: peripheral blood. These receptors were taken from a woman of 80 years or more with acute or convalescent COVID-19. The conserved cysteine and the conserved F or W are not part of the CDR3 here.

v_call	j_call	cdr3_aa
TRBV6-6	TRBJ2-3	ASSPSRAGGRDTQY
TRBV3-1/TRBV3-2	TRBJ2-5	ASSRQAAGSQETQY
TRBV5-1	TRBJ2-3	ASSSGGADTQY
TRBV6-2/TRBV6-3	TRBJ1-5	ASSHGDQPQH
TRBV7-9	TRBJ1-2	ASSPIDVDSYGYT
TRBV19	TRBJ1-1	ASSLRPDRGSSEAF
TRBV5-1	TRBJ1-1	ASSWNRGNTEAF
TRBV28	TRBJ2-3	ASSLIERGRDTQY
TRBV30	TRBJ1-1	AWGGQVNTEAF
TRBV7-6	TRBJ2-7	ASSFRTGSVYEQY